This TCR beta chain derives from a study of early T cells in non-severe SARS-CoV-2 infection. Study details: Bulk RNA from unsorted whole blood was sequenced; chains were unpaired.

Researchers attached unique molecular identifiers to individual cDNA molecules. One entry per CDR3 protein, called by TCRdb with MiXCR from the 5' RACE reads. Of around 94,000 distinct CDR3 sequences in the sample, roughly 13% were seen once. This clonotype was detected only a few times. What it binds is unknown. J gave up 6 bases and V 4 bases, and 2 bases lay outside the gene matches. Per germline, CDR1 SGHKS and CDR2 YYEKEE (reference sequence). The CDR3 consists of 13 residues. Study conclusions and caveats: Sequences matched to VDJdb favored anti-spike CD8 responses, while private and CD4 specificities were missed.

This TCR was sampled from an adult who was a healthcare worker with PCR-confirmed SARS-CoV-2 infection or an uninfected control (not recorded which). V and J are TRBV5-5 and TRBJ1-5; TRBD1 aligns across 9 bases. Sequencing was done on a sample of whole blood. CDR3 in amino acids: CASSAGQGQPQHF. In DNA, the CDR3 is TGTGCCAGCAGCGCGGGACAGGGTCAGCCCCAGCATTTT.